This note documents a single T cell receptor (beta chain) sequence. The sample belongs to a study of blood T cell repertoires in COVID-19. This table comes from immunoSEQ multiplex PCR, and its TCRdb copy is limited to in-frame clones, with some not included. The sample includes some 190,000 clones, about four fifths seen only once; the top ten take more than 9%. Germline V gene lookup returns CDR1 MNHEY and CDR2 SVGEGT. This CDR3 comprises 17 residues. V gave up 2 bases and J gave up 2 bases; unmatched junction bases: 8. This chain joins TRBV6-2 or TRBV6-3 and TRBJ1-5, with 8 bases that match TRBD1. The TCR comes from a woman of 80 years or more with active or convalescent COVID-19. Sequencing input: peripheral blood. The CDR3 DNA reads TGTGCCAGCAGTTACCCTAGGACAGGGAGTCGCAATCAGCCCCAGCATTTT. Its translation is CASSYPRTGSRNQPQHF.